This T cell receptor beta chain was retrieved from a study of cytomegalovirus exposure and HLA in healthy donors. It was with 60 Vbeta and 13 Jbeta primers that the PCR ran. Libraries were prepared by immunoSEQ multiplex PCR; TCRdb keeps only in-frame clonotypes and omits some of them. This table has under 140,000 clones, 76% appearing once. The ends lost 4 bases at V and 8 bases at J; junction bases unmatched: 7. The CDR3 covers 13 residues. Germline CDR1 SGHRS, CDR2 YFSETQ. V is TRBV5-1 and J is TRBJ1-1, with 8 bases lining up with TRBD1. The origin of this receptor is a young man in good health and CMV-seropositive. Sequenced sample: PBMCs. The CDR3 sequence is CASSMGQVPEAFF. The CDR3 DNA follows: TGCGCCAGCAGCATGGGACAGGTGCCGGAAGCTTTCTTT.